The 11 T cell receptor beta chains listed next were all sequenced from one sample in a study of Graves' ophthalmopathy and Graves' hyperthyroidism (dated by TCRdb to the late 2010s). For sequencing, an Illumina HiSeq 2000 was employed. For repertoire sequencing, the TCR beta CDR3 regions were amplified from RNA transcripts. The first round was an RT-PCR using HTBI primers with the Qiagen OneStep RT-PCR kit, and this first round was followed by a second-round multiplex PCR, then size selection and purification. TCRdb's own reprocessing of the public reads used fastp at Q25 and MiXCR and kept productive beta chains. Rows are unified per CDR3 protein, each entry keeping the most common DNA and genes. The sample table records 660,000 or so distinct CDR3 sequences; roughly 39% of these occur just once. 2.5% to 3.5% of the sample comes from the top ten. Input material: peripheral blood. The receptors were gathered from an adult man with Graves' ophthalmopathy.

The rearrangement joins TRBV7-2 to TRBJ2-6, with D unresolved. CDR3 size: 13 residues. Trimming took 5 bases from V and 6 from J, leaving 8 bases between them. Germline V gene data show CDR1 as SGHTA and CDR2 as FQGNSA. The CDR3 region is CASSVGEANVLTF. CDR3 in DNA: TGTGCCAGCAGCGTTGGTGAGGCCAACGTCCTGACTTTC.

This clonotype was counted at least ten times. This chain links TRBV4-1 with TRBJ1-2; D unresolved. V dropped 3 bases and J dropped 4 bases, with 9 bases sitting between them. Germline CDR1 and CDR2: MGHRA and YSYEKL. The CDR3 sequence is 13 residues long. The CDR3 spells CASSQLGPYGYTF. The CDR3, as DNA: TGCGCCAGCAGCCAGCTGGGTCCCTATGGCTACACCTTC.

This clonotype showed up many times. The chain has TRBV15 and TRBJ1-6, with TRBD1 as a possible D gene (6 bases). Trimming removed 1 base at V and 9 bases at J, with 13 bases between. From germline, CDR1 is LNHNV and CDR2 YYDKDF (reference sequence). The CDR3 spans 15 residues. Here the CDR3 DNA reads TGTGCCACCAGCAGAGTGCAGGGGTGGGTTTCACCCCTCCACTTT. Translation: CATSRVQGWVSPLHF. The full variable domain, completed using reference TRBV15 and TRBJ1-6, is DAMVIQNPRYQVTQFGKPVTLSCSQTLNHNVMYWYQQKSSQAPKLLFHYYDKDFNNEADTPDNFQSRRPNTSFCFLDIRSPGLGDTAMYLCATSRVQGWVSPLHFGNGTRLTVT.

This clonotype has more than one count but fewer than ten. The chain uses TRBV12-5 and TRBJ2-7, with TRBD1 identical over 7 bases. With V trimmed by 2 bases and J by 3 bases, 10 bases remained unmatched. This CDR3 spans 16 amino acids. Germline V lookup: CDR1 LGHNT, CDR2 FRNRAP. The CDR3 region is CASGLKLGQDHYEQYF. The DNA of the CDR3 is TGTGCTAGTGGTTTGAAATTAGGACAGGACCACTACGAGCAGTACTTC.

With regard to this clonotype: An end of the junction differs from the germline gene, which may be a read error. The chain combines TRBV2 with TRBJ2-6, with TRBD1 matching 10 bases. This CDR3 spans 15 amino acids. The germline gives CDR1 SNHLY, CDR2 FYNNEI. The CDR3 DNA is TGTGCCAGCAGGCGGGACAGGGGCGACTTGAACACTGAAGCTTTC. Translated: CASRRDRGDLNTEAF.

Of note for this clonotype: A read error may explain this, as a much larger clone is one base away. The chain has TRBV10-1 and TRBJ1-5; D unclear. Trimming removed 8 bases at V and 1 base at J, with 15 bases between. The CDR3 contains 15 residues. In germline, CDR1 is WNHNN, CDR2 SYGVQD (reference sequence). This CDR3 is CASDPFTQSNQPQHF. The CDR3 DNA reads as TGCGCCAGCGACCCATTTACTCAGAGCAATCAGCCCCAGCATTTT.

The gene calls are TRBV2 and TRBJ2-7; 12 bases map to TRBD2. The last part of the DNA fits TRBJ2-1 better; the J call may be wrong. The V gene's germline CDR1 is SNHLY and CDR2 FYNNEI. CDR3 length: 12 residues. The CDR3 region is CAIPGLAGEQFF. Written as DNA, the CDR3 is TGTGCCATACCGGGACTAGCGGGTGAGCAGTTCTTC.

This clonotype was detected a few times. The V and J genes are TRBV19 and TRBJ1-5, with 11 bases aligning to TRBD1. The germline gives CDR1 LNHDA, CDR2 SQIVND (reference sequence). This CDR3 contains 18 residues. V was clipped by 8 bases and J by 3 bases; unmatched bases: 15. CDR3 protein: CASHPSWDRGVVNQPQHF. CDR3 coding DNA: TGTGCCAGTCACCCTAGTTGGGACAGGGGGGTTGTCAATCAGCCCCAGCATTTT.

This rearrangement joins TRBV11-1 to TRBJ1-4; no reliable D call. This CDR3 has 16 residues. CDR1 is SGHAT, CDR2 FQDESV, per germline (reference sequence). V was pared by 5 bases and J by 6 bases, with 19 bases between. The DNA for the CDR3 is TGTGCCAGCAGCCCTGGTCGGCTCAAGAGGGATGAAAAACTGTTTTTT. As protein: CASSPGRLKRDEKLFF.

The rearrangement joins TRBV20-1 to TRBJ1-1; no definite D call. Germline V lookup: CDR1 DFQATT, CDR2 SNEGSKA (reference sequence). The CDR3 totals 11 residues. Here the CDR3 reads CSLGPNTEAFF. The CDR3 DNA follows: TGCAGCCTCGGACCGAACACTGAAGCTTTCTTT.

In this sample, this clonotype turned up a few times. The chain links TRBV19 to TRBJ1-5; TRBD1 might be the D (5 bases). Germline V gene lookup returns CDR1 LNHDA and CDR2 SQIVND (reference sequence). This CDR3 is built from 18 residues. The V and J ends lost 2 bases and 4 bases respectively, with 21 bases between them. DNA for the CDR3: TGTGCCAGTAGTATATCGCCAGGTATGGGGCTTGGAAATCAGCCCCAGCATTTT. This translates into CASSISPGMGLGNQPQHF. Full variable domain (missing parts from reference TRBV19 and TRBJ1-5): DGGITQSPKYLFRKEGQNVTLSCEQNLNHDAMYWYRQDPGQGLRLIYYSQIVNDFQKGDIAEGYSVSREKKESFPLTVTSAQKNPTAFYLCASSISPGMGLGNQPQHFGDGTRLSIL.